Here is one T cell receptor beta chain with its context. Its antigen target is currently unknown. It has no much larger one-base neighbor in the sample; base qualities were not kept. The data originate from a study of shared clonotypes between healthy human individuals (TCRdb year 2020). The study in broad terms: A couple of women and a few men aged 18 to 49 years were included in the cohort. To estimate repertoire size and how much clonotypes are shared between individuals, the study performed deep sequencing of blood TCR repertoires from 4 to 6 healthy adults. Leukapheresis yielded between about 0.85 and 10 billion PBMCs per donor. To increase sequencing depth and limit assay-specific biases, TCR repertoire library preparation and sequencing were carried out by different laboratories using diverse techniques. For each donor, three plates each were used for CD4 naive and CD4 memory, two plates were used for CD8 naive, and one plate was used for CD8 memory. On the study overall, not on this receptor specifically: The small number of donors limited the genetic and exposure-history diversity represented. Compared with non-shared clonotypes, clonotypes shared by all four sorted-subset donors had higher generation probabilities. Incomplete sequencing was indicated by rarefaction of sorted-subset datasets, despite the large sequencing depth. When a few donors were compared, the shared fraction of clonotypes was around 5.1% for naive CD4, over 3% for naive CD8, about 2.5% for memory CD4, and roughly 0.43% for memory CD8. Estimated clonotype richness was generally larger for naive than for memory subsets. Sampling was restricted to blood, and TCR repertoires in tissue are likely to differ from TCR repertoires in blood. Pairwise subsampling indicated that sequencing depth was expected to affect the degree of clonotype sharing among donors.

The CDR3, from cysteine to phenylalanine, totals 15 residues. The DNA shown is the 45-base CDR3, in frame from base 1. Cut back by 5 bases and 0 bases, the V and J ends lie 10 bases apart. In the germline V gene, CDR1 corresponds to SGHAT and CDR2 to FQNNGV. TCR CDR3 regions were amplified from genomic DNA by multiplex PCR using the deep immunoSEQ assay. Extracted genomic DNA from each cell subset was spread evenly across all wells of several immunoSEQ 96-well plates, with each plate serving as a replicate. For sorted subsets, each replicate PCR was loaded with roughly 0.2 ug genomic DNA, equivalent to approximately 33,000 T cell genomes. The purified libraries were quantified using a Qubit 3.0 fluorometer, sized with a Bioanalyzer 2100, and then quantified again using the KAPA Library Quantification kit. Every immunoSEQ 96-well plate was sequenced on a separate single-read 150-cycle Illumina NextSeq 550 flow cell. The original methods were these. Because the immunoSEQ output included only junctional sequences and no quality scores, the filtering could not be the same as the filtering used for full-length reads. To assign V/J genes and CDR3, sequences were annotated using PyIR, a Python wrapper for IgBLAST v1.9, with IMGT germline references. Reads were removed for weak V/J assignments (E-value above 1e-6), missing CDR3, stop codons, out-of-frame junctions, or ambiguous translated residues. V3J clonotypes were defined by identical inferred V gene, J gene, and CDR3 amino acid sequence. Percentage overlap between repertoires was computed as shared unique clonotypes divided by the size of the smaller repertoire. Three approaches were used to assess repertoire richness: RTK rarefaction, the Chao1 estimator, and Recon v2.1 estimates of unobserved clonotypes. Generation probabilities for all TCRbeta clonotypes obtained by the gDNA method from a few donors were computed using OLGA. The table comes from immuneACCESS by way of TCRdb, which keeps in-frame sequences with V and J called. Part of the clones is missing from these tables; in studies checked, under half for an unresolved V gene and the rest for unknown reasons. The V and J calls and clone size were taken over from that table, and D and trimming were inferred from the DNA. In this sample the table shows around 1,000,000 clones, approximately 77% of which occur a single time. Approximately 0.95% of the sample is in the top ten clones.

Healthy HIV-negative adults with no recently reported acute infections or vaccinations were included as donors. Every donor was a Caucasian adult residing in Nashville, Tennessee, USA. CD4+ T cells were enriched through magnetic negative selection, after which naive cells were positively selected on CD45RA and the remaining negative fraction served as the memory subset. Blood was obtained by leukapheresis, after which PBMCs were separated by Ficoll-Histopaque density gradient centrifugation and cryopreserved in liquid nitrogen vapor phase. Analytical flow cytometry was used to check the purity and quantity of each magnetically sorted T cell population. From each sorted fraction, genomic DNA was isolated and quantified by UV absorbance on a Nanodrop 2000c.

Sample: memory CD4+ T cells from PBMCs. The cell subset or site label of this sample denotes: CD45RA-negative fraction. The sequence joins TRBV11-2 to TRBJ1-4, and TRBD1 may be the D gene, going by 6 matching bases. This clonotype originated in a man younger than 30 in good health. Some clones in this sample may be carry-over from other donors' samples. The CDR3 region reads CASSTWTATNEKLFF. The base sequence is TGTGCCAGCAGCACGTGGACAGCAACTAATGAAAAACTGTTTTTT.